Each of the 6 T cell receptor beta chains below was sequenced from the same sample in a study of CD8 T cells in Susac syndrome. Random-hexamer reverse transcription was applied to roughly 0.45 to 1 ug RNA. TCRdb reprocessed the immunoSEQ multiplex PCR reads with MiXCR, giving one entry per CDR3 protein. The sample records 160,000 or so distinct CDR3 sequences, about 91% being singletons. Material for sequencing was CD4+ T cells from PBMCs. Every receptor here comes from a human donor in good health.

The chain recombines TRBV19 with TRBJ2-2, with 9 nucleotides matching TRBD2. The CDR3 covers 17 residues. V shed 6 bases, J shed 4 bases, and the junction held 12 bases outside the gene matches. Germline CDR1 is LNHDA and CDR2 is SQIVND (reference sequence). The CDR3 DNA reads TGTGCCAGTAGCCCCGACTGGCGGGGGGGTGTCACCGGGGAGCTGTTTTTT. It encodes CASSPDWRGGVTGELFF.

V gene TRBV11-2 combines with J gene TRBJ2-3; a weak D match, TRBD2 (5 bases). The germline V gene has CDR1 SGHAT and CDR2 FQNNGV. Trimming cost V 4 bases and J 0 bases, with 11 bases left between them. The CDR3 covers 15 residues. The CDR3 reads CASSSWTGSTDTQYF. CDR3 in DNA: TGTGCCAGCAGCTCGTGGACTGGAAGCACAGATACGCAGTATTTT. Looking up the rest from reference TRBV11-2 and TRBJ2-3 gives the full variable domain: EAGVAQSPRYKIIEKRQSVAFWCNPISGHATLYWYQQILGQGPKLLIQFQNNGVVDDSQLPKDRFSAERLKGVDSTLKIQPAKLEDSAVYLCASSSWTGSTDTQYFGPGTRLTVL.

The chain uses TRBV5-1 and TRBJ1-2, with D uncertain. CDR1 and CDR2 (germline): SGHRS, YFSETQ. This CDR3 region has 13 residues. Trimming shortened V by 0 bases and J by 7 bases, and 10 bases separated the two germline ends. The CDR3, as DNA: TGCGCCAGCAGCTTGGCCGTCCTAAGTGGCTACACCTTC. It encodes CASSLAVLSGYTF.

This chain links TRBV20-1 with TRBJ1-5; 7 positions match TRBD1. Germline V gene data show CDR1 as DFQATT and CDR2 as SNEGSKA (reference sequence). J lost 8 bases, V lost 3 bases, and 4 bases had no gene match. The CDR3 has 12 residues. CDR3 region: CSASSGGEPQHF. The CDR3 DNA sequence: TGCAGTGCTAGTTCAGGGGGGGAGCCCCAGCATTTT.

Only one count was recorded for this clonotype. Here the CDR3 reads CASSQAGEQFF. The CDR3 DNA sequence: TGTGCCAGCAGCCAAGCCGGTGAGCAGTTCTTC. The V call is TRBV3-1, the J call TRBJ2-1; D gene ambiguous. Trimming left V 1 base short and J 9 bases short, with 4 bases between. CDR3 length equals 11 residues. Germline V gives CDR1 LGHDT, CDR2 YNNKEL (reference sequence).

The CDR3 reads CASSLTVDSETQYF. The CDR3 nucleotides read TGCGCCAGCAGCTTGACTGTCGATTCAGAGACCCAGTACTTC. The chain has TRBV5-1 and TRBJ2-5; no definite D call. Between the trimmed V and J ends, which lost 1 base and 4 bases, there was a span of 11 bases. The germline V gene has CDR1 SGHRS and CDR2 YFSETQ. The CDR3 is 14 residues long.